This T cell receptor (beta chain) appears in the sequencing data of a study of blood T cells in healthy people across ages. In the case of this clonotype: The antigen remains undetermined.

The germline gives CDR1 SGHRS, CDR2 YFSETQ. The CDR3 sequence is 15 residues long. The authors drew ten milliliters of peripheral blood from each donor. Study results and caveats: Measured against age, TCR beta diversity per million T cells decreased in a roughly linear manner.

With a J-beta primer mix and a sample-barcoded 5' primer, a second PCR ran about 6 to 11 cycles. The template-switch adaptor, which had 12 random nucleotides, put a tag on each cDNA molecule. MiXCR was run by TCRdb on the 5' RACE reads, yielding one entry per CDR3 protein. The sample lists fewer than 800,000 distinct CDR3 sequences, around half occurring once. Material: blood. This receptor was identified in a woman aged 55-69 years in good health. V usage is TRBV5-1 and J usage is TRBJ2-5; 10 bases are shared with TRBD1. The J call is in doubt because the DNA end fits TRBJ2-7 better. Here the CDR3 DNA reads TGCGCCAGCAGCCGAGGGACAGGGGAAGCCTACGAGCAGTACTTC. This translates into CASSRGTGEAYEQYF.